The clone carrying this TCR beta chain has at least ten counts. Germline values: CDR1 ENHRY, CDR2 SYGVKD. There are 14 residues in the CDR3. Trimming removed 6 bases at V and 2 bases at J, with 12 bases between. TCRdb independently ran MiXCR on the RT-PCR reads; one entry per CDR3 protein. Of about 680,000 distinct CDR3 sequences in the sample, over 12% were seen once. Sequencing was performed on memory CD4+ T cells from blood. This clonotype was sampled from a female donor in good health, serving as a healthy control. The chain carries TRBV10-3 and TRBJ2-3; possibly TRBD1 or TRBD2 for D (7 bases each). Here the CDR3 reads CAIRAGQNTDTQYF. The CDR3 DNA sequence: TGTGCCATCAGAGCGGGACAGAACACAGATACGCAGTATTTT.